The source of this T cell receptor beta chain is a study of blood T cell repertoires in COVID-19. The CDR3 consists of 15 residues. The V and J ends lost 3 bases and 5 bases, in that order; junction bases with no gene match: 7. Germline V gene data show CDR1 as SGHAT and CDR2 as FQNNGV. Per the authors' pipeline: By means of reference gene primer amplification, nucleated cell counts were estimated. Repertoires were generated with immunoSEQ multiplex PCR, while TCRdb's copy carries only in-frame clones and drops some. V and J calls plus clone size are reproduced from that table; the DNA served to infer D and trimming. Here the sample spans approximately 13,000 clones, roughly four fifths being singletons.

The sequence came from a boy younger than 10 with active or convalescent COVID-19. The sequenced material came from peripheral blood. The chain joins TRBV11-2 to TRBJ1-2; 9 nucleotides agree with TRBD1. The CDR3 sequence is CASSLRTGGGYGYTF. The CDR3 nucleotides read TGTGCCAGCAGCTTGCGAACAGGGGGCGGGTATGGCTACACCTTC.